This TCR beta chain was sequenced in a study of radiation and T cells in renal cell carcinoma. Findings and caveats of the study: Pretreatment tumor biopsies were lacking, so baseline clonotypes are unknown.

Time point meaning: blood 4 weeks post-SBRT, at nephrectomy. The treatment here: 15 Gy SBRT to primary tumor, nephrectomy 4 weeks later. Nephrectomy followed 15 Gy stereotactic body radiation by 4 weeks. Serial blood draws occurred at baseline and 2 and 4 weeks post-SBRT. Germline lookup yields CDR1 SEHNR and CDR2 FQNEAQ (reference sequence). V was shortened by 4 bases and J by 6 bases, with 12 bases between the two germline ends. There are 13 residues in the CDR3. As to this clone: Its cognate antigen is unknown.

This table comes from immunoSEQ multiplex PCR, and its TCRdb copy is limited to in-frame clones, with some not included. The sample yields approximately 170,000 clones, 88% seen once. The receptor was isolated from a woman aged 50 to 60 with renal cell carcinoma. The V gene is TRBV7-9, the J gene TRBJ1-2; D not resolved. Sample: blood, taken from a patient whose treatment included radiotherapy and nephrectomy. CDR3 nucleotide sequence: TGTGCCAGCAGCTCCTCCGGGTCCAATGGCTACACCTTC. Amino acid sequence: CASSSSGSNGYTF.